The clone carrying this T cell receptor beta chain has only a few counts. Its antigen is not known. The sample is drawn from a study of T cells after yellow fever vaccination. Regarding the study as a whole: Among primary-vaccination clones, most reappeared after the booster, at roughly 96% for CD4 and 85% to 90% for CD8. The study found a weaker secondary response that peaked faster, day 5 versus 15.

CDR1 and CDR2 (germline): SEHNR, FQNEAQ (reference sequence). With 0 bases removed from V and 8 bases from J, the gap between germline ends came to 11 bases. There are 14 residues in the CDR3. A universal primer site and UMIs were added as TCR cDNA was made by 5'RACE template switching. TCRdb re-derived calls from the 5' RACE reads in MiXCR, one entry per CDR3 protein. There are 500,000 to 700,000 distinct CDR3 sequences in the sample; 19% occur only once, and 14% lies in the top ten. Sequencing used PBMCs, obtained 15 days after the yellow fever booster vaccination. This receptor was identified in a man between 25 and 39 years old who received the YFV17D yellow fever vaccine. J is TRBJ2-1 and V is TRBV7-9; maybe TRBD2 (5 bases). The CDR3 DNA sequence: TGTGCCAGCAGCTTAGCGAACCGAGGGTATGAGCAGTTCTTC. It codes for CASSLANRGYEQFF.